A single sample gave rise to the 17 T cell receptor beta chains below, sequenced in a study of T cell responses to AZD1222 COVID-19 vaccine. Produced via immunoSEQ multiplex PCR; TCRdb's table is partial and in-frame only. This sample has tens of thousands of clones, with about four fifths found just once. Sequenced here: peripheral blood, sampled on day 0 of AZD1222 vaccination. These receptors originate from an adult in good health.

The genes are TRBV19 and TRBJ2-1; 11 bases fit TRBD2. The J segment lost 0 bases and the V segment lost 1 base, leaving 5 bases of the junction unmatched. The CDR3 runs to 18 residues. The germline gives CDR1 LNHDA, CDR2 SQIVND (reference sequence). CDR3 amino acids: CASSIGLAGGSSYNEQFF. The CDR3 DNA reads as TGTGCCAGTAGTATAGGGCTAGCGGGGGGCAGCTCCTACAATGAGCAGTTCTTC.

The chain employs TRBV9 and TRBJ1-1; D is uncertain. V lost 0 bases and J lost 3, with 21 bases in between. In germline, CDR1 is SGDLS, CDR2 YYNGEE. The CDR3 contains 18 residues. The CDR3 DNA reads TGTGCCAGCAGCGTAGGTGTGCAACAAAAGGGATGGGACACTGAAGCTTTCTTT. Translation gives CASSVGVQQKGWDTEAFF.

CDR3 coding DNA: TGTGCCATCAGTGGACAGGGGGGGACTAATCAGCCCCAGCATTTT. This translates into CAISGQGGTNQPQHF. The chain carries TRBV10-3 and TRBJ1-5; 9 bases are a match to TRBD1. Germline lookup yields CDR1 ENHRY and CDR2 SYGVKD. Trimming removed 4 bases from V and 4 bases from J; junction bases left unmatched: 5. The CDR3 is 15 amino acids.

The chain links TRBV28 to TRBJ1-6; the match to TRBD1 covers 11 bases. The germline CDR1 and CDR2 sequences are MDHEN and SYDVKM. V lost 5 bases, J lost 10 bases, and 13 bases stayed unmatched. The CDR3 is made up of 17 amino acids. CDR3 protein: CASSGGTGGGIGSPLHF. CDR3 bases: TGTGCCAGCAGTGGTGGGACAGGGGGTGGAATTGGGTCACCCCTCCACTTT.

The chain has TRBV6-1 and TRBJ1-1; D is unresolved. The germline V gene encodes CDR1 MNHNS and CDR2 SASEGT. The CDR3 sequence is 15 residues long. V dropped 0 bases and J dropped 9 bases, with 17 bases sitting between them. In DNA, the CDR3 is TGTGCCAGCAGTGAAGCGCTCGGAGGCCAGCATAAAGCTTTCTTT. This encodes CASSEALGGQHKAFF.

This clone was detected a few times. The chain carries TRBV12-3 or TRBV12-4 and TRBJ1-5; D is ambiguous. Trimming removed 6 bases at V and 12 bases at J, with 15 bases between. The length of the CDR3 is 12 residues. Here the CDR3 reads CASRFGPEGQHF. In DNA form, the CDR3 reads TGTGCCAGCAGGTTCGGCCCAGAGGGCCAGCATTTT.

This chain joins TRBV11-2 and TRBJ2-7; D is uncertain. Germline values: CDR1 SGHAT, CDR2 FQNNGV. Trimming removed 5 bases at V and 5 bases at J, with 13 bases between. The CDR3 loop spans 13 amino acids. CDR3 in amino acids: CASSLDPFNEQYF. The CDR3 DNA sequence: TGTGCCAGCAGCCTCGACCCGTTCAACGAGCAGTACTTC.

The rearrangement uses TRBV7-3 and TRBJ2-5; a possible D gene is TRBD2 (6 bases). CDR1 and CDR2 (germline): SGHTA, FQGTGA. This CDR3 has 14 amino acids. V was shortened by 5 bases and J by 7 bases, with 17 bases between the two germline ends. CDR3: CASSEGTGEVTQYF. Here the CDR3 DNA reads TGTGCCAGCAGCGAAGGGACTGGGGAGGTGACCCAGTACTTC.

The chain employs TRBV6-1 and TRBJ1-5; weak D call: TRBD1 (5 bases). This CDR3 region has 13 residues. Between the trimmed V and J ends, which lost 3 bases and 7 bases, there was a span of 10 bases. CDR1 and CDR2 (germline): MNHNS, SASEGT. This CDR3 is CASSEGRGQPQHF. The CDR3 nucleotides are TGTGCCAGCAGTGAGGGGAGGGGACAGCCCCAGCATTTT.

The chain joins TRBV4-2 to TRBJ2-5, with D possibly matching TRBD2 (6 bases). Germline CDR1 and CDR2: LGHNA and YNFKEQ. Trimming removed 1 base at V and 5 bases at J, with 8 bases between. The CDR3 has 13 residues. As DNA, the CDR3 is TGTGCCAGCAGCCAAGCTAGCGAGGAGACCCAGTACTTC. Translation: CASSQASEETQYF.

This chain joins TRBV19 and TRBJ2-1, with D possibly being TRBD1 (5 bases). This CDR3 spans 15 amino acids. Looked up from germline, CDR1 is LNHDA and CDR2 is SQIVND (reference sequence). Trimming stripped 9 bases from V and 4 bases from J, with 19 bases between. The CDR3 nucleotides are TGTGCCAGCTGCTCACAGGACACTATATACAATGAGCAGTTCTTC. Amino acid sequence: CASCSQDTIYNEQFF.

This chain joins TRBV29-1 and TRBJ1-5; 9 bases map to TRBD1. CDR1 is SQVTM and CDR2 is ANQGSEA in the germline V gene. The CDR3 contains 19 residues. V shed 3 bases, J shed 2 bases, and the junction held 17 bases outside the gene matches. The CDR3 loop reads CSVDPGQGGQGLGNQPQHF. CDR3 DNA sequence: TGCAGCGTTGATCCCGGACAAGGGGGACAGGGTTTGGGCAATCAGCCCCAGCATTTT. The full variable domain, in which reference TRBV29-1 and TRBJ1-5 provide the parts outside the CDR3, is SAVISQKPSRDICQRGTSLTIQCQVDSQVTMMFWYRQQPGQSLTLIATANQGSEATYESGFVIDKFPISRPNLTFSTLTVSNMSPEDSSIYLCSVDPGQGGQGLGNQPQHFGDGTRLSIL.

This chain links TRBV25-1 with TRBJ2-7, with TRBD1 matching over 8 bases. The CDR3 runs to 12 residues. Looked up from germline, CDR1 is MGHDK and CDR2 is SYGVNS. Germline trimming cut 6 bases from V and 6 bases from J; bases unmatched to any gene: 4. The CDR3 loop reads CASRSGQAEQYF. Written as DNA, the CDR3 is TGTGCCAGCAGATCGGGACAGGCCGAGCAGTACTTC.

This chain joins TRBV4-3 and TRBJ1-1; no clear D gene. Germline V gene data show CDR1 as LGHNA and CDR2 as YSLEER. V lost 0 bases and J lost 0, with 14 bases in between. The CDR3 extends over 17 amino acids. Written as DNA, the CDR3 is TGCGCCAGCAGCCAAGATTCCCGAGGGTACATGAACACTGAAGCTTTCTTT. Protein: CASSQDSRGYMNTEAFF.

This clone showed up just once. V usage is TRBV18 and J usage is TRBJ2-7, with 9 bases that match TRBD1. The CDR3 totals 15 residues. J lost 5 bases, V lost 4 bases, and 9 bases had no gene match. The V gene's germline CDR1 is KGHSH and CDR2 LQKENI. The DNA of the CDR3 is TGTGCCAGCTCACGGTCGGGACAGGGATTAAACGAGCAGTACTTC. As protein: CASSRSGQGLNEQYF.

The chain couples TRBV19 to TRBJ1-6, with 7 bases identical to TRBD1. The CDR3 loop spans 18 amino acids. The V and J ends lost 3 bases and 10 bases, in that order; junction bases with no gene match: 18. Germline CDR1 is LNHDA and CDR2 is SQIVND (reference sequence). In DNA, the CDR3 is TGTGCCAGTAGTATCACCGGCATTGGGAGGGACAGAAAATCACCCCTCCACTTT. Protein: CASSITGIGRDRKSPLHF.

V gene TRBV5-1 combines with J gene TRBJ1-1; possible D gene TRBD1, 6 bases. The germline V gene encodes CDR1 SGHRS and CDR2 YFSETQ. CDR3 length: 15 amino acids. The V end lost 2 bases, the J end lost 5 bases, and 16 bases lay between the germline ends. CDR3 protein: CASSLTYRVRTEAFF. In nucleotides, the CDR3 is TGCGCCAGCAGCTTAACTTACAGGGTCAGGACTGAAGCTTTCTTT.